The next 30 T cell receptor beta chains were all read from a single sample in a study of cytomegalovirus exposure and HLA in healthy donors. Here immunoSEQ multiplex PCR was the method, and the copy in TCRdb shows in-frame clones only, minus some. The sample contains fewer than 120,000 clones, approximately 90% of which appear only once. Sequenced material: PBMCs. These receptors originate from a woman aged 25-40 years in good health and CMV-seropositive.

V and J are TRBV27 and TRBJ2-2; 10 bases fit TRBD2. Germline V CDR1 and CDR2: MNHEY, SMNVEV (reference sequence). The CDR3 runs to 16 residues. Trimming removed 3 bases from V and 1 base from J; junction bases left unmatched: 2. CDR3 DNA sequence: TGTGCCAGCAGTTTCTTAGCGGGGGGGAACACCGGGGAGCTGTTTTTT. Its protein product is CASSFLAGGNTGELFF.

The chain employs TRBV6-1 and TRBJ2-7, with TRBD1 as a possible D gene (5 bases). The CDR3 covers 15 residues. Between the trimmed V and J ends, which lost 3 bases and 2 bases, there was a span of 14 bases. The germline V gene encodes CDR1 MNHNS and CDR2 SASEGT. The CDR3 DNA sequence: TGTGCCAGCAGTGAGGTGGACACCGGGCCCTACGAGCAGTACTTC. Residues: CASSEVDTGPYEQYF.

This clone appeared once. The chain links TRBV15 to TRBJ1-2, with TRBD1 matching over 11 bases. Germline V gives CDR1 LNHNV, CDR2 YYDKDF (reference sequence). This CDR3 comprises 15 residues. Losses at the gene ends were 0 bases for V and 4 bases for J; bases not matched to a gene: 1. Here the CDR3 reads CATSRDGQGAYGYTF. Here the CDR3 DNA reads TGTGCCACCAGCAGAGATGGACAGGGGGCCTATGGCTACACCTTC.

J is TRBJ2-7 and V is TRBV9; D is perhaps TRBD1 (6 bases). Germline V lookup: CDR1 SGDLS, CDR2 YYNGEE. CDR3 length: 14 amino acids. V was trimmed by 0 bases and J by 0 bases, leaving 7 bases between them. CDR3 nucleotides: TGTGCCAGCAGCGTAGGACAGGCCTCCTACGAGCAGTACTTC. Translation: CASSVGQASYEQYF.

This sequence joins TRBV28 and TRBJ2-5; D may be TRBD1 (6 bases). Trimming shortened V by 8 bases and J by 5 bases, and 21 bases separated the two germline ends. The CDR3 spans 15 residues. From germline, CDR1 is MDHEN and CDR2 SYDVKM. CDR3 DNA: TGTGCCAGCCGGACACCCAGGGGAACGGGGGAGACCCAGTACTTC. This sequence encodes CASRTPRGTGETQYF.

The CDR3 here is CASSLFSGSSYNEQFF. DNA of the CDR3: TGCGCCAGCAGCTTGTTTAGCGGGAGCTCCTACAATGAGCAGTTCTTC. The rearrangement uses TRBV5-1 and TRBJ2-1; 9 positions match TRBD2. This CDR3 contains 16 residues. V shed 1 base, J shed 0 bases, and the junction held 2 bases outside the gene matches. Per germline, CDR1 SGHRS and CDR2 YFSETQ.

The genes are TRBV5-1 and TRBJ2-5, with TRBD2 matching 9 bases. CDR3 length: 16 amino acids. Germline CDR1 is SGHRS and CDR2 is YFSETQ. With 2 bases clipped from V and 7 bases from J, the junction kept 12 bases outside the gene matches. CDR3 DNA: TGCGCCAGCAGCTTAGGGACTAGCAGACCAGGAGGGACCCAGTACTTC. It yields the protein CASSLGTSRPGGTQYF.

This clone was seen a handful of times. V and J are TRBV4-3 and TRBJ1-3; D unclear. V lost 0 bases and J lost 0, with 9 bases in between. This CDR3 region has 16 residues. Germline CDR1 reads LGHNA; CDR2 reads YSLEER. DNA of the CDR3: TGCGCCAGCAGCCAAGAGGGCAGCAACTCTGGAAACACCATATATTTT. This translates into CASSQEGSNSGNTIYF.

The rearrangement uses TRBV6-1 and TRBJ2-1, with a possible D match to TRBD2 (6 bases). The CDR3 loop spans 18 amino acids. Trimming stripped 3 bases from V and 10 bases from J, with 28 bases between. The germline V gene has CDR1 MNHNS and CDR2 SASEGT. CDR3 DNA: TGTGCCAGCAGTGATCCCCCCCGGAGGGCAATACAAACCTCGGAGCAGTTCTTC. Translated: CASSDPPRRAIQTSEQFF.

CDR3 DNA sequence: TGTGCCAGCAGCGTGGGGGCGGGCGTCTCCTACGAGCAGTACTTC. It translates to CASSVGAGVSYEQYF. The V and J genes are TRBV9 and TRBJ2-7; tentatively, D is TRBD1 (6 bases). Germline V gene lookup returns CDR1 SGDLS and CDR2 YYNGEE. V lost 2 bases and J 0 bases, leaving 12 bases between the germline ends. CDR3 length: 15 residues.

This clone has a handful of counts. The chain is built from TRBV7-2 and TRBJ2-7, with 10 bases matching TRBD2. Germline CDR1 SGHTA, CDR2 FQGNSA. Trimming removed 1 base from V and 3 bases from J; junction bases left unmatched: 6. This CDR3 contains 16 residues. CDR3 DNA: TGTGCCAGCAGCTTAGATCCTAGCGGGAGTAGCTACGAGCAGTACTTC. Amino acids: CASSLDPSGSSYEQYF.

The chain couples TRBV29-1 to TRBJ2-1, with 13 positions matching TRBD2. The CDR3 loop spans 15 amino acids. V trimming: 0 bases; J trimming: 10 bases; junction bases outside the gene matches: 6. The germline CDR1 and CDR2 sequences are SQVTM and ANQGSEA. The CDR3 coding sequence is TGCAGCGTTGAAGATGGGGGACTAGCGGGAAGCGAGCAGTTCTTC. It yields the protein CSVEDGGLAGSEQFF.

The chain uses TRBV30 and TRBJ2-7, with 9 bases aligning to TRBD2. V shed 3 bases and J 0 bases; nucleotides not matched to a gene: 6. Germline CDR1 is GTSNPN and CDR2 is SVGIG (reference sequence). The CDR3 totals 15 residues. The CDR3 DNA sequence: TGTGCCTGGAGGGTTAATAGCGGGAGCTCCTACGAGCAGTACTTC. Translated, it gives CAWRVNSGSSYEQYF. Combining the CDR3 with reference TRBV30 and TRBJ2-7 gives the whole variable domain SQTIHQWPATLVQPVGSPLSLECTVEGTSNPNLYWYRQAAGRGLQLLFYSVGIGQISSEVPQNLSASRPQDRQFILSSKKLLLSDSGFYLCAWRVNSGSSYEQYFGPGTRLTVT.

The chain recombines TRBV28 with TRBJ2-5; TRBD1 agrees at 10 bases. The V and J ends lost 2 bases and 5 bases, in that order; junction bases with no gene match: 11. Germline values: CDR1 MDHEN, CDR2 SYDVKM. This CDR3 comprises 17 residues. This CDR3 reads CASSLPTTGTGVETQYF. As DNA, the CDR3 is TGTGCCAGCAGTTTACCCACTACCGGGACAGGGGTCGAGACCCAGTACTTC.

This clone occurred once. The chain combines TRBV4-3 with TRBJ1-1, with D possibly matching TRBD1 (6 bases). This CDR3 is built from 16 residues. The germline V gene has CDR1 LGHNA and CDR2 YSLEER. Trimming took off 5 bases at V and 1 base at J, with 17 bases between the two ends. CDR3 coding DNA: TGCGCCAGCAGCTCGGGGGGCGGAACATCGAACACTGAAGCTTTCTTT. Translated, it gives CASSSGGGTSNTEAFF.

J is TRBJ1-2 and V is TRBV2; TRBD1 aligns across 7 bases. The CDR3 runs 14 residues. Germline CDR1 SNHLY, CDR2 FYNNEI. With 6 bases clipped from V and 8 bases from J, the junction kept 12 bases outside the gene matches. The chain's CDR3 is CASRVLGQAAGYTF. CDR3 sequence (DNA): TGTGCCAGCAGGGTATTAGGACAGGCCGCGGGCTACACCTTC. The full variable domain, completed using reference TRBV2 and TRBJ1-2, is EPEVTQTPSHQVTQMGQEVILRCVPISNHLYFYWYRQILGQKVEFLVSFYNNEISEKSEIFDDQFSVERPDGSNFTLKIRSTKLEDSAMYFCASRVLGQAAGYTFGSGTRLTVV.

This chain joins TRBV9 and TRBJ2-1; TRBD1 matches at 10 bases. CDR1 and CDR2 (germline): SGDLS, YYNGEE. The CDR3 totals 15 residues. The V and J ends lost 0 bases and 6 bases, in that order; junction bases with no gene match: 3. CDR3 region: CASSVGTGGSNEQFF. The DNA of the CDR3 is TGTGCCAGCAGCGTAGGGACAGGGGGAAGCAATGAGCAGTTCTTC.

The rearrangement uses TRBV6-1 and TRBJ1-2, with D possibly being TRBD1 (6 bases). The CDR3 contains 13 residues. The ends were cut back, 6 bases at V and 7 bases at J, with 15 bases in the middle. CDR1 is MNHNS and CDR2 is SASEGT in the germline V gene. The CDR3 protein is CASSEVDSLGYTF. For the CDR3, the DNA is TGTGCCAGCAGCGAGGTGGACAGCCTTGGCTACACCTTC.

The chain couples TRBV5-6 to TRBJ1-3; TRBD1 is a possible D gene (6 bases). V lost 4 bases to trimming and J lost 2 bases, with 10 bases between them. This CDR3 is built from 14 residues. In germline, CDR1 is SGHDT, CDR2 YYEEEE. This CDR3 reads CASSLSGAGNTIYF. The CDR3 DNA follows: TGTGCCAGCAGCCTATCAGGGGCTGGAAACACCATATATTTT.

The chain recombines TRBV10-3 with TRBJ1-6, with 10 bases that match TRBD1. This CDR3 has 16 residues. Per the germline V gene, CDR1 is ENHRY and CDR2 is SYGVKD. J was trimmed by 6 bases and V by 0 bases; bases with no gene match: 2. The CDR3 region is CAISESRDRGNSPLHF. The CDR3 DNA follows: TGTGCCATCAGTGAGTCCCGGGACAGGGGTAATTCACCCCTCCACTTT.

This chain uses TRBV5-6 with TRBJ1-2; the D is unclear. V lost 0 bases and J 8 bases, leaving 11 bases between the germline ends. In germline, CDR1 is SGHDT, CDR2 YYEEEE. This CDR3 has 13 amino acids. This CDR3 is CASSLGTDGGYTF. As DNA, the CDR3 is TGTGCCAGCAGCTTGGGAACAGATGGAGGCTACACCTTC.

This clone has a single count. The chain links TRBV6-5 to TRBJ1-4; TRBD1 agrees at 8 bases. The V segment lost 5 bases and the J segment 5 bases; nucleotides outside the gene matches: 4. The CDR3 has 14 residues. Germline-derived CDR1 and CDR2 are MNHEY and SVGAGI. The CDR3: CASSRGQANEKLFF. CDR3 DNA: TGTGCCAGCAGTAGGGGACAGGCGAATGAAAAACTGTTTTTT.

The V and J genes are TRBV15 and TRBJ1-5, with D maybe TRBD1 (6 bases). There are 14 residues in the CDR3. Deletions cut 1 base from V and 4 bases from J, with 8 bases between. Germline values: CDR1 LNHNV, CDR2 YYDKDF (reference sequence). The CDR3 region has the DNA TGTGCCACCAGCAGAGGACAGGAAAATCAGCCCCAGCATTTT. Its protein is CATSRGQENQPQHF. The full variable domain, in which reference TRBV15 and TRBJ1-5 provide the parts outside the CDR3, is DAMVIQNPRYQVTQFGKPVTLSCSQTLNHNVMYWYQQKSSQAPKLLFHYYDKDFNNEADTPDNFQSRRPNTSFCFLDIRSPGLGDTAMYLCATSRGQENQPQHFGDGTRLSIL.

The J gene is TRBJ1-1, the V gene TRBV29-1; 9 positions match TRBD1. The trim removed 7 bases at V and 4 bases at J, leaving 7 bases unmatched. The CDR3 extends over 13 amino acids. Germline CDR1 is SQVTM and CDR2 is ANQGSEA. The CDR3 coding sequence is TGCAGCGACCAGGGACAGGGTGTCACTGAAGCTTTCTTT. Translation gives CSDQGQGVTEAFF.

The chain employs TRBV14 and TRBJ2-3; TRBD1 might be the D (5 bases). V dropped 1 base and J dropped 5 bases, with 13 bases sitting between them. The germline V gene has CDR1 SGHDN and CDR2 FVKESK. This CDR3 has 15 residues. CDR3 bases: TGTGCCAGCAGCCAAGGGGGCCAAGAGGTAGATACGCAGTATTTT. It is translated as CASSQGGQEVDTQYF.

This chain uses TRBV27 with TRBJ2-3; TRBD1 aligns across 10 bases. The germline V gene has CDR1 MNHEY and CDR2 SMNVEV (reference sequence). The CDR3 totals 15 residues. The V gene end was trimmed by 5 bases and the J gene end by 5 bases; junction bases not matched to a gene: 7. The CDR3 here is CASSPTGGVGDTQYF. The CDR3 DNA follows: TGTGCCAGCAGTCCGACAGGGGGCGTAGGAGATACGCAGTATTTT.

The chain uses TRBV27 and TRBJ2-3; D may be TRBD2 (5 bases). CDR1 is MNHEY and CDR2 is SMNVEV in the germline V gene (reference sequence). The CDR3 length is 14 residues. With 0 bases removed from V and 3 bases from J, the gap between germline ends came to 7 bases. The CDR3 spells CASSLSGRTDTQYF. The CDR3 DNA is TGTGCCAGCAGTTTATCGGGGAGAACAGATACGCAGTATTTT.

This clone appeared a few times. This chain uses TRBV6-1 with TRBJ2-7, with 7 bases aligning to TRBD1. Germline CDR1 reads MNHNS; CDR2 reads SASEGT. The CDR3 length is 14 residues. The trim removed 6 bases at V and 1 base at J, leaving 6 bases unmatched. The CDR3: CASRTDRVSYEQYF. CDR3 coding DNA: TGTGCCAGCAGGACTGACAGGGTATCCTACGAGCAGTACTTC.

This chain joins TRBV27 and TRBJ2-2; a weak D match, TRBD2 (6 bases). This CDR3 contains 15 residues. V was trimmed by 2 bases and J by 7 bases, leaving 14 bases between them. Germline V gives CDR1 MNHEY, CDR2 SMNVEV (reference sequence). The CDR3 region is CASSLLGGRNGELFF. In DNA, the CDR3 is TGTGCCAGCAGTTTACTCGGAGGGAGGAACGGGGAGCTGTTTTTT.

The chain is built from TRBV30 and TRBJ2-1; D gene unclear. The CDR3 is made up of 15 amino acids. Trimming took off 0 bases at V and 4 bases at J, with 13 bases between the two ends. Germline V lookup: CDR1 GTSNPN, CDR2 SVGIG (reference sequence). Here the CDR3 DNA reads TGTGCCTGGAGTGTAAGTAGCAGAATATACAATGAGCAGTTCTTC. This encodes CAWSVSSRIYNEQFF.